This T cell receptor (beta chain) comes out of a study of OX40 agonist ivuxolimab in advanced cancers. Study findings and constraints: Clonal expansion from baseline to week 6 occurred in both CD4+ and CD8+ T cells.

TCRdb's copy holds only in-frame clones and misses some; the assay was immunoSEQ multiplex PCR. The repertoire consists of about 42,000 clones, with 85% to 90% occurring once and the leading ten covering around a fifth. Autoimmune disease history or systemic immunosuppression excluded patients. For this clone: Antigen unknown.

Germline assignment: CDR1 SNHLY and CDR2 FYNNEI. The CDR3 is 15 amino acids. Trimming took 5 bases from V and 2 from J, leaving 13 bases between them. The chain uses TRBV2 and TRBJ2-1; a possible D gene is TRBD2 (6 bases). The specimen was CD4+ or CD8+ T cells sorted from blood, collected in a trial of the OX40 agonist ivuxolimab. The source is an adult with an advanced solid tumor such as melanoma, head and neck, liver or kidney cancer. The CDR3 loop reads CASSPPGGTYNEQFF. CDR3 DNA sequence: TGTGCCAGCAGTCCCCCTGGGGGGACCTACAATGAGCAGTTCTTC. Combining the CDR3 with reference TRBV2 and TRBJ2-1 gives the whole variable domain EPEVTQTPSHQVTQMGQEVILRCVPISNHLYFYWYRQILGQKVEFLVSFYNNEISEKSEIFDDQFSVERPDGSNFTLKIRSTKLEDSAMYFCASSPPGGTYNEQFFGPGTRLTVL.